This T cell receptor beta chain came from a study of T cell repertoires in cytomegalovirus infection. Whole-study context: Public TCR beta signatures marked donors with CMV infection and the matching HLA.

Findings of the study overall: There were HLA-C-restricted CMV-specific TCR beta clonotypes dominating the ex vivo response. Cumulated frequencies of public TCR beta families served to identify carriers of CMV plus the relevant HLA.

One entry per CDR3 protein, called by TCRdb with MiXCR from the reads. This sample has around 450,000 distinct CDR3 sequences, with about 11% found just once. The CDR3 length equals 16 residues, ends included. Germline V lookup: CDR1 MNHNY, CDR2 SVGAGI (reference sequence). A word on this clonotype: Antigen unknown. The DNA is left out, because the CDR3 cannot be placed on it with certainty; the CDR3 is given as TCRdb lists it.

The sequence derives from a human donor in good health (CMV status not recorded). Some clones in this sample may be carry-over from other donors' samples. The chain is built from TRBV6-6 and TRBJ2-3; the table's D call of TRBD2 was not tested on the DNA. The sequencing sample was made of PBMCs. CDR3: CASSSSTSGSENTQYF.